The clone carrying this TCR beta chain was seen more than once but under ten times. What it recognizes is unknown. The data stem from a study of post-analysis software for immune sequencing data. Researchers reported that TCR beta cDNA libraries carried unique molecular identifiers. A single record per CDR3 protein comes from TCRdb applying MiXCR to the PCR reads. The table has some 260,000 distinct CDR3 sequences, roughly a third seen once. The CDR3 has 13 residues. The germline gives CDR1 SGDLS, CDR2 YYNGEE. V lost 0 bases and J lost 7, with 7 bases in between. Overall study results and limits: With TRBV5-6, TRBV5-1 and TRBV20-1 included, five TRBV segments were more frequent in patients than in controls.

The clonotype comes from a girl aged 10 to 17 with multiple sclerosis. The chain is built from TRBV9 and TRBJ2-2; D not certain. Sequencing was performed on blood. CDR3 protein: CASSVGESGELFF. CDR3 bases: TGTGCCAGCAGCGTAGGAGAGAGCGGGGAGCTGTTTTTT.